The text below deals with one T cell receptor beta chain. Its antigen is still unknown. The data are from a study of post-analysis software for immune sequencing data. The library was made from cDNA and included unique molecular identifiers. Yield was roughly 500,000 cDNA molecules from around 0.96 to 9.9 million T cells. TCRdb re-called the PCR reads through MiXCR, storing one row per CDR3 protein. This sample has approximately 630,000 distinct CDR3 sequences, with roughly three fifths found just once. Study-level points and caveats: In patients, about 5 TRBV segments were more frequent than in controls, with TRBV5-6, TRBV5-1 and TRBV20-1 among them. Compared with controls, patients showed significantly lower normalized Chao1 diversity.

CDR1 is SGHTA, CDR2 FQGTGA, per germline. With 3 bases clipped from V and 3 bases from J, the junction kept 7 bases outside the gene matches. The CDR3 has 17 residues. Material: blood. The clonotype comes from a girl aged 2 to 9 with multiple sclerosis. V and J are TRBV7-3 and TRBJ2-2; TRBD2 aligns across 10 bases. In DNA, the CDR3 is TGTGCCAGCAGCTTGAATCGCCTAGCGGGGGACACCGGGGAGCTGTTTTTT. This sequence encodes CASSLNRLAGDTGELFF. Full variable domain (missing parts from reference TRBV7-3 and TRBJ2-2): GAGVSQTPSNKVTEKGKYVELRCDPISGHTALYWYRQSLGQGPEFLIYFQGTGAADDSGLPNDRFFAVRPEGSVSTLKIQRTERGDSAVYLCASSLNRLAGDTGELFFGEGSRLTVL.